This T cell receptor (beta chain) was recorded in a study of T cells after posttransplantation cyclophosphamide (dated by TCRdb to the mid-2010s). About the study as a whole: Using TRB sequencing, the study followed how the T cell repertoire rebuilt after myeloablative bone marrow transplantation with posttransplantation cyclophosphamide given as GVHD prophylaxis. Samples from around 40 PTCy-treated patients and approximately 16 related bone marrow donors of those patients were subjected to antigen receptor sequencing. Blood from all 35 or so PTCy patients with 1-year posttransplant specimens was subjected to TRB sequencing. TRB sequencing was also done on up to 3 additional blood samples from 2 to 5.2 years after transplant in 3 patients, and on pretransplant blood from a handful of patients. Because TRA and TRB clonality correlated tightly in roughly nine samples, later TCR analyses were limited to TRB. Public TRB sequences were compared against a database of over 3,500 sequences linked to responses to pathogens, tumor antigens, self-antigens and alloantigens. Points the paper makes about the study in general: The TRB repertoires of T cells infiltrating skin or GI tract showed only limited overlap with the TRB repertoires of T cells in blood. Across the roughly 40 patients, TRB clonality was highly associated with recipient CMV seropositivity and CMV reactivation, and diversity with PTCy was similar to that in the CNI/methotrexate controls. Donor-recipient similarity was low at 1-2 months but rose over the first year, and later blood repertoires were often dominated by donor CD8+ memory clones.

The intended sense of this specimen's treatment or condition label: high-dose cyclophosphamide on days +3 and +4 as single-agent GVHD prophylaxis. Patients in the PTCy group got busulfan and fludarabine conditioning, a marrow graft from a related or unrelated donor, and cyclophosphamide on days +3 and +4. PTCy-treated patients were drawn from a prospective multi-institutional clinical trial. Peripheral blood and bone marrow mononuclear cells were isolated by Ficoll-Hypaque density centrifugation and were cryopreserved. This clone was counted a few times. The antigen it binds to is not known. No clone much larger than this one lies a single base away; base qualities are absent. In the same sample, other DNA sequences code for this CDR3. Genomic DNA was the input for TRB sequencing, which was run either with the immunoSEQ assay at survey resolution or with the hsTCRB kit. The study's own analysis went as follows. The immunoSEQ software handled the initial read processing, while the LymphoSeq R package was used for the repertoire analyses. Clonality was computed as 1 minus normalized Shannon entropy; Gini coefficient was also calculated for each TRB dataset. Phenotypes of unsorted samples were inferred by mapping TRB sequences from sorted subsets of the recipient or donor onto unsorted samples of the same recipient. TCRdb obtained this table from immuneACCESS and retained in-frame rearrangements with V and J assigned. These tables miss some clones; where compared with another copy, unresolved V genes account for less than half of the shortfall, and the remainder is unexplained. The V and J calls and the clone size are those of that table, but D and trimming were determined from the DNA. The sample table holds a few thousand clones, of which 70% to 75% were seen once. Together, the top ten hold roughly 8% of the sample.

The sequences come from PBMCs, collected 34 days after a stem cell transplant with posttransplant cyclophosphamide. The sequence derives from a male patient aged 50 to 60 who received an allogeneic stem cell transplant from a related donor and was CMV-positive. Post transplant, some T cells may arise from the graft donor.

CDR3 protein: CASSPRMGGHPDTQYF. The DNA is as follows: TGCGCCAGCAGCCCTCGAATGGGGGGGCACCCAGATACGCAGTATTTT. The chain employs TRBV4-3 and TRBJ2-3, with a weak D call of TRBD2 (7 bases match). The germline V gene sets CDR1 to LGHNA and CDR2 to YSLEER. The trim is 4 bases for V and 4 bases for J, with a gap of 18 bases between the germline ends. The CDR3 runs 16 amino acids, cysteine and phenylalanine included. Of the read, only the CDR3 DNA is kept; its 48 bases are in frame from base 1.